This TCR beta chain was sequenced for a study of identical twins. One entry per CDR3 protein, called by TCRdb with MiXCR from the 5' RACE reads. The sample contains about 160,000 distinct CDR3 sequences, approximately 3.5% of which appear only once. This clonotype was observed at least ten times. The CDR3 sequence is 16 residues long. Trimming removed 10 bases at V and 1 base at J, with 22 bases between. CDR1 is SGHVS, CDR2 FQNEAQ, per germline. Sequences were obtained from memory T cells sorted from blood. The clonotype comes from a man between 18 and 35 years old in good health. This chain joins TRBV7-8 and TRBJ2-5; TRBD2 might be the D (7 bases). The CDR3 coding sequence is TGTGCCACCGTGCCCGGGGGGCTAGGTCCCCAAGAGACCCAGTACTTC. It translates to CATVPGGLGPQETQYF.